A selection of T cell receptor beta chains follows, all from one sample in a study of blood T cells in healthy people across ages. TCRdb reprocessed the 5' RACE reads via MiXCR and lists one record per CDR3 protein. Of over a million distinct CDR3 sequences listed, 45% are singletons. Sequencing input: blood. The receptors come from a woman between 55 and 75 years old in good health. The CDR3 runs from the conserved cysteine through the conserved F or W. Each record gives: CDR3 DNA, CDR3 protein, clone size, V gene, CDR3 length, D gene, J gene. The D gene is left open where the match is weak. The size entry is marked missing in some rows and otherwise reads once, few, many or a size class.

TGCAGCGTTGGCGGCAGGGAGAACACAGATACGCAGTATTTT CSVGGRENTDTQYF . TRBV29-1 14 . TRBJ2-3
TGTGCCAGCAGTAATATGAACACTGAAGCTTTCTTT CASSNMNTEAFF few TRBV6-2/TRBV6-3 12 . TRBJ1-1
TGTGCCAGCAGCAAATCGCGGACGGAACCTCAGGATACGCAGTATTTT CASSKSRTEPQDTQYF few TRBV11-1 16 . TRBJ2-3
TGCAGTCCACTCCTGACAGCAAACACAGATACGCAGTATTTT CSPLLTANTDTQYF . TRBV20-1 14 . TRBJ2-3
TGTGCCAGCAGCTCAGCCGTCTATGGCTACACCTTC CASSSAVYGYTF . TRBV7-9 12 . TRBJ1-2
TGCGCCAGCAGCTCGCCGGGACAGGGTGAGGGAAGCAATCAGCCCCAGCATTTT CASSSPGQGEGSNQPQHF . TRBV5-1 18 TRBD1 TRBJ1-5
TGCAGTGCCGAGTCCGCAGGCGGGGTGGGGAATGAGCAGTTCTTC CSAESAGGVGNEQFF . TRBV20-1 15 . TRBJ2-1
TGTGCCAGCGGCCTGGGGCGGCTTAACGCCTACGAGCAGTACTTC CASGLGRLNAYEQYF . TRBV12-3/TRBV12-4 15 . TRBJ2-7
TGTGCCAGCAGCTCCAGGGTGCTAGGGAGCTCCTACAATGAGCAGTTCTTC CASSSRVLGSSYNEQFF many TRBV11-2 17 . TRBJ2-1
TGTGCCAGCAGTGAGAGTCAGTTGAAAGAGACCCAGTACTTC CASSESQLKETQYF . TRBV2 14 . TRBJ2-5
TGCGCCAGCAGCACGGACTCCTCCACAGATACGCAGTATTTT CASSTDSSTDTQYF . TRBV5-1 14 . TRBJ2-3
TGCGCCAGCAGCCCCCACCCACCGACTAGCGGGAGGGGGGAGGCAGATACGCAGTATTTT CASSPHPPTSGRGEADTQYF . TRBV5-1 20 TRBD2 TRBJ2-3
TGTGCCAGCATTCCAAACCGGGGATCAAACTATGGCTACACCTTC CASIPNRGSNYGYTF . TRBV27 15 . TRBJ1-2
TGTGCCACCAGCTCCCGGAAGAGGGGGACCGGGGAGCTGTTTTTT CATSSRKRGTGELFF . TRBV15 15 . TRBJ2-2
TGCAGCGTTGACGAGACCCAGTACTTC CSVDETQYF many TRBV29-1 9 . TRBJ2-5
TGTGCCAGCAGGCCGGGACTAGCGACCTCCTACGAGCAGTACTTC CASRPGLATSYEQYF . TRBV28 15 TRBD2 TRBJ2-7
TGTGCCAGCAGCCAAGTGGAGACGGAGCAGTTCTTC CASSQVETEQFF few TRBV3-1 12 . TRBJ2-1
TGTGCCAGCAGCCTCCCCGGACTAGCGGGAGTGAACTCCTACGAGCAGTACTTC CASSLPGLAGVNSYEQYF . TRBV7-9 18 TRBD2 TRBJ2-7
TGTGCCAGCAGTCCGGACGCAGAGCTGTTCTTC CASSPDAELFF few TRBV28 11 . TRBJ2-1
TGTGCCAGCAGTTCCCACGGGGGACGTCTTCGGGGGATTAATCAGCCCCAGCATTTT CASSSHGGRLRGINQPQHF . TRBV2 19 . TRBJ1-5
TGTGCCAGCAGCCACGGACTAAATGAAGAAGAGACCCAGTACTTC CASSHGLNEEETQYF . TRBV7-9 15 . TRBJ2-5
TGTGCCAGCAGTTACGGGGGGGAGGTTGAAGATACGCAGTATTTT CASSYGGEVEDTQYF . TRBV6-6 15 TRBD2 TRBJ2-3
TGTGCCAGCAGTTCCCTAGTGAGCGGGAGTGGGAATGAGCAGTTCTTC CASSSLVSGSGNEQFF . TRBV6-5 16 TRBD2 TRBJ2-1
TGTGCCAGCAGCTTTGGCTACCAGTGGTTCTTC CASSFGYQWFF few TRBV7-9 11 . TRBJ2-1
TGTGCCAGCAGCTTAGGACTAACCTACACAGATACGCAGTATTTT CASSLGLTYTDTQYF . TRBV7-2 15 . TRBJ2-3
TGTGCCAGCAGTTTCCGGACTAGCGGGACCTACGAGCAGTTCTTC CASSFRTSGTYEQFF . TRBV27 15 TRBD2 TRBJ2-1
TGTGCCAGCAGCCCCCCCTTAGTCCAGGGCTTGGGTGGCTACACCTTC CASSPPLVQGLGGYTF few TRBV7-8 16 . TRBJ1-2
TGTGCCATCAGTGAGTCTAGGACAGGGACGTACGAGCAGTACTTC CAISESRTGTYEQYF . TRBV10-3 15 TRBD1 TRBJ2-7
TGTGCCACCAGCAGGAGGGACAGAGTTTACGAGCAGTACTTC CATSRRDRVYEQYF . TRBV15 14 TRBD1 TRBJ2-7
TGTGCCAGCAGCAAGGAGGGTGCACAGGGAAGCTCTGGGGCCAACGTCCTGACTTTC CASSKEGAQGSSGANVLTF . TRBV21-1 19 . TRBJ2-6
TGTGCCAGCAGCCGTCACCAGCGGAGGGGTGGAGATGAGCAGTACTTC CASSRHQRRGGDEQYF . TRBV3-1 16 . TRBJ2-5
TGTGCCAGCAGTGATCGAGGACAGACAACCTACGAGCAGTACTTC CASSDRGQTTYEQYF . TRBV2 15 . TRBJ2-7
TGCAGTGCTAGTTCGGGCCTGAAGGCAGATACGCAGTATTTT CSASSGLKADTQYF . TRBV20-1 14 . TRBJ2-3
TGCGCCAGCAGCGACCGACTGACAACCTACGAGCAGTACTTC CASSDRLTTYEQYF many TRBV5-1 14 . TRBJ2-7
TGCAGTGCCATCGCACTAGCGGGGCTATACGAGCAGTACTTC CSAIALAGLYEQYF . TRBV20-1 14 TRBD2 TRBJ2-7
TGTGCCACCCAACTAGCGGGAGGTTGGAATGAGCAGTTCTTC CATQLAGGWNEQFF once TRBV27 14 TRBD2 TRBJ2-1
TGCGCCAGCAGCATAGAGGGGGGAATATCCTACGAGCAGTACTTC CASSIEGGISYEQYF few TRBV5-1 15 . TRBJ2-7
TGCGCCTCCCAAGGGGCATCGTACCAAGAGACCCAGTACTTC CASQGASYQETQYF . TRBV5-1 14 . TRBJ2-5
TGTGCCAGCAGTGCATCGTTCACAGATACGCAGTATTTT CASSASFTDTQYF . TRBV12-3/TRBV12-4 13 . TRBJ2-3
TGTGCCAGCAGTAAAGAGACAGGGTACAATGAAAAACTGTTTTTT CASSKETGYNEKLFF few TRBV2 15 TRBD1 TRBJ1-4
TGCAGTGCTAGAGAGGCAGCGGCCGGGGCCCAGTACTTC CSAREAAAGAQYF . TRBV20-1 13 . TRBJ2-5
TGTGCCAGCAGAACCGGGACAGGGATTGGTGATGAGCAGTACTTC CASRTGTGIGDEQYF . TRBV6-5 15 TRBD1 TRBJ2-7
TGCAGTGCTAGTCCGGAGTACGAGCAGTACTTC CSASPEYEQYF . TRBV20-1 11 . TRBJ2-7
TGCAGTGCCTTAGTAGGGGGGAACCAAGAGACCCAGTACTTC CSALVGGNQETQYF few TRBV20-1 14 . TRBJ2-5
TGCAGTGCTAGAGATATGGACCTACCCTACAATAAGCAGTTCTTC CSARDMDLPYNKQFF . TRBV20-1 15 . TRBJ2-1
TGTGCCAACGGAACAGGGGTACTAGCGGGAAATAGGGATGAGCAGTTCTTC CANGTGVLAGNRDEQFF . TRBV25-1 17 TRBD2 TRBJ2-1